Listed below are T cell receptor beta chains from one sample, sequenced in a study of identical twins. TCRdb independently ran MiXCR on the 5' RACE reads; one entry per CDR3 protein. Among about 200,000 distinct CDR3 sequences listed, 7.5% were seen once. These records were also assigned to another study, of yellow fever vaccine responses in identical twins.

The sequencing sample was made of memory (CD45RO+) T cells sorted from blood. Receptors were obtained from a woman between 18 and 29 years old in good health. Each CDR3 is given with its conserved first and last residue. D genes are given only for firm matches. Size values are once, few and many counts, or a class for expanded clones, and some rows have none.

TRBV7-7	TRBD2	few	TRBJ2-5	TGTGCTAGTTCTAGCGGGAGTAGCGGGACCCAGTACTTC	CASSSGSSGTQYF
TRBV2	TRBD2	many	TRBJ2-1	TGTGCCAGCAGACCCCGGACTAGCGGGAATGGGAGTAGGTTCTTC	CASRPRTSGNGSRFF
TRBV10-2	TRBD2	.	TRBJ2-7	TGCGCCAGCAGTGAAGCGGGAGGGCCAAGGCAGTACTTC	CASSEAGGPRQYF
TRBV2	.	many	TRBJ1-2	TGTGCCAGTGGACAGCTCTATGGCTACACCTTC	CASGQLYGYTF
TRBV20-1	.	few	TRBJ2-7	TGCAGTGCTAGAGATGGTTCGGACAGCTCCTACGAGCAGTACTTC	CSARDGSDSSYEQYF
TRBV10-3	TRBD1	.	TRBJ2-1	TGTGCCATCAGTGCGGGACAGGGGTACAATGAGCAGTTCTTC	CAISAGQGYNEQFF
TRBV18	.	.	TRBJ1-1	TGTGCCAGCTCACCACCGTACAGCCAAATCCTGAACACTGAAGCTTTCTTT	CASSPPYSQILNTEAFF
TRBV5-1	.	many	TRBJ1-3	TGCGCCAGCAGCTTGGGACAGCCGAGCTCTGGAAACACCATATATTTT	CASSLGQPSSGNTIYF
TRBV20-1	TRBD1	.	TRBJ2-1	TGCAGTGCTAGTCTTTGGGACAGGGGGAACAATGAGCAGTTCTTC	CSASLWDRGNNEQFF
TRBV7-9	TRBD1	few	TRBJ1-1	TGTGCCAGCAGCTTAGGACAGGGGACGGACACTGAAGCTTTCTTT	CASSLGQGTDTEAFF
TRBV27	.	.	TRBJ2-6	TGTGCCAGCACGGGGGGCGCTTACTCTGGGGCCAACGTCCTGACTTTC	CASTGGAYSGANVLTF
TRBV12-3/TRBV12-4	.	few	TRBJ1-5	TGTGCCAGCAGTTTGGACAAGCATCAGCCCCAGCATTTT	CASSLDKHQPQHF
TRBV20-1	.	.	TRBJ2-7	TGCAGTGCTAGAGGGTTGTGGGGGCATCCAAACTTCTACGAGCAGTACTTC	CSARGLWGHPNFYEQYF
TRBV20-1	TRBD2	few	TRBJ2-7	TGCAGTGCCCGAGGTAGCGGGGGGATCTACGAGCAGTACTTC	CSARGSGGIYEQYF
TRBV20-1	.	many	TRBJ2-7	TGCAGTGCTAGAGAGGGGACTTCCGACTACGAGCAGTACTTC	CSAREGTSDYEQYF
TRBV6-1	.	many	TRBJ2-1	TGTGCCAGCACCACGGACCAAAACAATGAGCAGTTCTTC	CASTTDQNNEQFF
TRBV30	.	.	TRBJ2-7	TGTGCCTGGATGGGGGTCTACGAGCAGTACTTC	CAWMGVYEQYF
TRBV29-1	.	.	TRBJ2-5	TGCAGCGCCGACCCGCGACAGACCCAGGAGACCCAGTACTTC	CSADPRQTQETQYF
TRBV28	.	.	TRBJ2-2	TGTGCCAGCAGTTCCTCCCTTCCGAACACCGGGGAGCTGTTTTTT	CASSSSLPNTGELFF
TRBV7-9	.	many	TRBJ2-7	TGTGCCAGCAGCTTACTGGCAGGGAAGTCCGGCGAGCAGTACTTC	CASSLLAGKSGEQYF
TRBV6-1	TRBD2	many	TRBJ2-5	TGTGCCAGCAGGAACGGACTAGCGGGGGAGCAAGAGACCCAGTACTTC	CASRNGLAGEQETQYF
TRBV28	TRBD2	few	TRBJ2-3	TGTGCCAGCTTTGCGGGAGGGCCGGGGGATACGCAGTATTTT	CASFAGGPGDTQYF
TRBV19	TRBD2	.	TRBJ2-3	TGTGCCACTAAGCCCTCACTAGCGAGCACAGATACGCAGTATTTT	CATKPSLASTDTQYF
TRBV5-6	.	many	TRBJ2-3	TGTGCCAGCAGCCCTCTGGCCCCGGGAGATACGCAGTATTTT	CASSPLAPGDTQYF
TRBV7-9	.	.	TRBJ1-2	TGTGCCAGCAGCTCCGACACAGGGATCTATGGCTACACCTTC	CASSSDTGIYGYTF
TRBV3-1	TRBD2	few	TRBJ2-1	TGTGCCAGCAGCCAGAAGACCGGGGGGGGTGGCAATGAGCAGTTCTTC	CASSQKTGGGGNEQFF
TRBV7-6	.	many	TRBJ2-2	TGTGCCAGCAGCTTAAAGCCGTCTTTGGGGGTGACCGGGGAGCTGTTTTTT	CASSLKPSLGVTGELFF
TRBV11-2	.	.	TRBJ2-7	TGTGCCAGCAGCTCCCCGGCGGCCCCCTCCTACGAGCAGTACTTC	CASSSPAAPSYEQYF
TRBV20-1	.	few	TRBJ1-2	TGCAGTGCTAGGGGGGGGGTGGATGGCTACACCTTC	CSARGGVDGYTF
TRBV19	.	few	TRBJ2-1	TGTGCCAGGAATGAGCAGTTCTTC	CARNEQFF
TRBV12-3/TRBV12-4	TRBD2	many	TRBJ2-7	TGTGCCAGCAGGCCAGGGACTAGCGGGCCCTACGAGCAGTACTTC	CASRPGTSGPYEQYF
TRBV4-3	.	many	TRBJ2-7	TGCGCCAGCAGCCAAGAGACAGCAGACTACGAGCAGTACTTC	CASSQETADYEQYF
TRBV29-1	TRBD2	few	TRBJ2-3	TGCAGCGTTGAGCTGAGCGGGGGGGCAAGGGGGACGCAGTATTTT	CSVELSGGARGTQYF
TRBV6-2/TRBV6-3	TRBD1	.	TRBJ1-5	TGTGCCAGCAGTTACCTAACACCCGGGACAGGGGGTATAATAGGCAATCAGCCCCAGCATTTT	CASSYLTPGTGGIIGNQPQHF
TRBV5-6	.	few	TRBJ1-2	TGTGCCAGCAGCCCAGGACAGCCTAACTATGGCTACACCTTC	CASSPGQPNYGYTF
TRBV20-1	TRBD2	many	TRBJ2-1	TGCAGTGCTAGAGATTACGGCGGGGGGACCTACAATGAGCAGTTCTTC	CSARDYGGGTYNEQFF
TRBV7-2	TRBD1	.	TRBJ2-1	TGTGCCAGCAGCCCGCGGACAGGTCCTTACAATGAGCAGTTCTTC	CASSPRTGPYNEQFF
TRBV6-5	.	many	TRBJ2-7	TGTGCCAGCAGTTACTCACGCGGAGGGTCCTACGAGCAGTACTTC	CASSYSRGGSYEQYF